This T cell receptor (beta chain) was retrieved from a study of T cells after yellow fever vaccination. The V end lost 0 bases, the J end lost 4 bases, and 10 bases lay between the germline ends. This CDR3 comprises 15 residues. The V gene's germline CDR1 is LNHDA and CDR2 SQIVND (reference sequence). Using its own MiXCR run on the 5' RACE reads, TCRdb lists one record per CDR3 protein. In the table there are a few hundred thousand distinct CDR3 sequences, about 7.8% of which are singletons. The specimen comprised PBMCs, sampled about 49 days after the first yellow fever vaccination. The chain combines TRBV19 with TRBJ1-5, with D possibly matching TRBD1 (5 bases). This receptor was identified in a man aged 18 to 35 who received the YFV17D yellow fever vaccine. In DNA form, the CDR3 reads TGTGCCAGTAGTATAGATCCGCGGGGGAATCAGCCCCAGCATTTT. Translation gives CASSIDPRGNQPQHF.